This paragraph reports one T cell receptor (beta chain). The sample originates from a study of long-term antiretroviral therapy in people with HIV. The United States was where all participants with HIV were treated. Survey level was the resolution at which the v3.0 immunoSEQ assay ran. Sequencing was performed with immunoSEQ multiplex PCR; in TCRdb, only in-frame clones are kept and a portion is missing. This sample has about 7,200 clones, with over 60% found just once. V lost 3 bases, J lost 1 base, and 15 bases lay in between. Germline V gene sequence: CDR1 ENHRY, CDR2 SYGVKD. The CDR3 length is 16 residues.

The V gene is TRBV10-3, the J gene TRBJ1-1, with D maybe TRBD1 (5 bases). The source of this sequence is a man aged 35 to 55 with HIV. This material consisted of unsorted PBMCs, taken around 0.9 years before starting antiretroviral therapy. In nucleotides, the CDR3 is TGTGCCATCAGTGATAATTCTCGGGACGGGAACACTGAAGCTTTCTTT. It is translated as CAISDNSRDGNTEAFF.